Below, 14 T cell receptor beta chains from the same sample are listed, as sequenced in a study of PD-L1 blockade in urothelial cancer. Produced via immunoSEQ multiplex PCR; TCRdb's table is partial and in-frame only. This sample carries about 88,000 clones, approximately 91% of them seen once, and the ten largest clones take around a tenth. The material sequenced was PBMCs, taken around atezolizumab (anti-PD-L1) treatment. These TCRs come from a man aged 60 to 75 with urothelial cancer.

CDR3 DNA sequence: TGTGCCTGGGATGGGTACGGGGTAGGGGAGCAGTTCTTC. Its translation: CAWDGYGVGEQFF. The chain combines TRBV30 with TRBJ2-1; D is possibly TRBD2 (5 bases). Deletions cut 5 bases from V and 10 bases from J, with 18 bases between. Germline loops: CDR1 GTSNPN, CDR2 SVGIG (reference sequence). CDR3 length: 13 amino acids.

This clone was seen a single time. The V and J genes are TRBV5-1 and TRBJ2-1; D is perhaps TRBD2 (6 bases). Germline V gives CDR1 SGHRS, CDR2 YFSETQ. The CDR3 runs 17 residues. V was cut by 3 bases and J by 6 bases, with 22 bases left in between. CDR3 sequence: CASSWSGGTRTANEQFF. The CDR3 nucleotides read TGCGCCAGCAGCTGGAGTGGGGGGACGAGGACGGCCAATGAGCAGTTCTTC.

The rearrangement joins TRBV5-4 to TRBJ2-5, with a possible D match to TRBD1 (5 bases). Germline values: CDR1 SGHNT, CDR2 YYREEE (reference sequence). The CDR3 covers 14 residues. V lost 9 bases, J lost 4 bases, and 19 bases lay in between. The CDR3 loop reads CATTEQVNPETQYF. Written as DNA, the CDR3 is TGTGCCACCACGGAACAGGTTAATCCAGAGACCCAGTACTTC.

This clone was seen a handful of times. J is TRBJ1-5 and V is TRBV15, with 7 nucleotides matching TRBD1. Germline trimming cut 0 bases from V and 5 bases from J; bases unmatched to any gene: 7. This CDR3 comprises 16 residues. Germline V lookup: CDR1 LNHNV, CDR2 YYDKDF (reference sequence). This CDR3 reads CATSRDQRQGDQPQHF. The CDR3 coding sequence is TGTGCCACCAGCAGAGATCAGCGACAGGGTGATCAGCCCCAGCATTTT.

This rearrangement joins TRBV29-1 to TRBJ1-2, with 9 bases fitting TRBD1. The CDR3 has 12 amino acids. Germline CDR1 SQVTM, CDR2 ANQGSEA. With V trimmed by 7 bases and J by 5 bases, 5 bases remained unmatched. The DNA of the CDR3 is TGCAGCGGGGGGACAGGGAGATATGGCTACACCTTC. Its translation: CSGGTGRYGYTF.

The genes are TRBV2 and TRBJ2-7; 9 bases fit TRBD1. Germline-derived CDR1 and CDR2 are SNHLY and FYNNEI. V gave up 3 bases and J gave up 2 bases; unmatched junction bases: 2. The CDR3 totals 14 residues. In DNA form, the CDR3 reads TGTGCCAGCAGTGACCGGGACAGGGCCTACGAGCAGTACTTC. Translated: CASSDRDRAYEQYF.

The chain links TRBV4-2 to TRBJ2-7, with 7 nucleotides matching TRBD2. The length of the CDR3 is 16 residues. Germline-derived CDR1 and CDR2 are LGHNA and YNFKEQ. V shed 1 base and J 2 bases; nucleotides not matched to a gene: 8. CDR3 DNA: TGTGCCAGCAGCCAAGTCGGGACTACCGGTCCCTACGAGCAGTACTTC. Translation: CASSQVGTTGPYEQYF.

This clone was seen only once. V usage is TRBV5-4 and J usage is TRBJ2-4, with TRBD1 identical over 9 bases. Germline V gene lookup returns CDR1 SGHNT and CDR2 YYREEE (reference sequence). This CDR3 has 15 residues. V lost 2 bases, J lost 9 bases, and 9 bases stayed unmatched. The CDR3 region has the DNA TGTGCCAGCAGCTTATCGACAGGGGGAAAGGGCATTCAGTACTTC. It yields the protein CASSLSTGGKGIQYF.

On this clone itself: The junction differs from germline at one of its ends, possibly a read error. V gene TRBV19 combines with J gene TRBJ1-4, with D perhaps TRBD1 (6 bases). The CDR3 has 10 amino acids. Germline V gene sequence: CDR1 LNHDA, CDR2 SQIVND (reference sequence). CDR3 nucleotides: TGTGCCAGTGGACAGCTGCTCCGAGTTTTT. Protein product: CASGQLLRVF.

The chain recombines TRBV7-9 with TRBJ1-1; D unclear. The CDR3 is 14 residues long. Deletions cut 0 bases from V and 7 bases from J, with 12 bases between. Germline V gives CDR1 SEHNR, CDR2 FQNEAQ (reference sequence). CDR3: CASSLAGIGGEAFF. DNA for the CDR3: TGTGCCAGCAGCTTAGCGGGTATCGGAGGTGAAGCTTTCTTT.

V is TRBV7-2 and J is TRBJ1-6, with 7 bases identical to TRBD1. V lost 2 bases, J lost 5 bases, and 3 bases stayed unmatched. CDR3 size: 15 residues. Per the germline V gene, CDR1 is SGHTA and CDR2 is FQGNSA. CDR3 DNA: TGTGCCAGCAGCTTATTGGGACAGCATAATTCACCCCTCCACTTT. The encoded protein is CASSLLGQHNSPLHF.

The rearrangement joins TRBV4-3 to TRBJ1-5, with D uncertain. The CDR3 sequence is 14 residues long. From germline, CDR1 is LGHNA and CDR2 YSLEER. The V and J ends lost 0 bases and 3 bases respectively, with 6 bases between them. CDR3 coding DNA: TGCGCCAGCAGCCAAGAAGCGCACAATCAGCCCCAGCATTTT. Encoded protein: CASSQEAHNQPQHF.

The chain uses TRBV4-2 and TRBJ2-7; 11 bases agree with TRBD2. V trimming: 3 bases; J trimming: 6 bases; junction bases outside the gene matches: 10. The length of the CDR3 is 16 residues. Germline V gene sequence: CDR1 LGHNA, CDR2 YNFKEQ. The chain's CDR3 is CASSQGVVAGGAEQYF. The CDR3 DNA reads TGTGCCAGCAGCCAGGGGGTTGTAGCGGGGGGGGCCGAGCAGTACTTC.

This chain links TRBV19 with TRBJ2-1, with no clear D. This CDR3 region has 11 residues. Germline CDR1 reads LNHDA; CDR2 reads SQIVND (reference sequence). Trimming removed 1 base from V and 10 bases from J, with 5 bases in between. The CDR3 protein is CASSIGREQFF. Here the CDR3 DNA reads TGTGCCAGTAGTATAGGTAGAGAGCAGTTCTTC.